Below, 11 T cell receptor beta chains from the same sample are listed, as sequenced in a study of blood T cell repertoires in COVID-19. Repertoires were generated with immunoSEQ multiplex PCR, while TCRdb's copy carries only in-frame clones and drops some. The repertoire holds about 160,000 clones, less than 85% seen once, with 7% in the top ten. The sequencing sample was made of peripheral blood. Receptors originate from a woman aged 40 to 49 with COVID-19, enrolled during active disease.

This CDR3 reads CASNPLAGVTDTQYF. The CDR3 coding sequence is TGTGCCAGCAACCCCTTAGCGGGGGTGACAGATACGCAGTATTTT. This chain connects TRBV6-5 to TRBJ2-3, with 9 bases identical to TRBD2. V lost 7 bases, J lost 3 bases, and 8 bases stayed unmatched. The length of the CDR3 is 15 residues. Germline V gene lookup returns CDR1 MNHEY and CDR2 SVGAGI.

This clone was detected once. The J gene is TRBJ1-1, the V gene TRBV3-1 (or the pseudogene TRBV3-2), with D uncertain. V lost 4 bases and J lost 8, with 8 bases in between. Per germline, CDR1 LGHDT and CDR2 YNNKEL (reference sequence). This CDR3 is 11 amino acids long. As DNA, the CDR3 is TGTGCCAGCAGCCTATATTCCGAAGCTTTCTTT. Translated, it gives CASSLYSEAFF.

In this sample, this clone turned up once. This chain's CDR3 is CASCRAPNQGYGYTF. CDR3 nucleotides: TGTGCCAGTTGCCGGGCCCCAAATCAGGGCTATGGCTACACCTTC. The rearrangement links TRBV6-5 to TRBJ1-2; maybe TRBD1 (5 bases). Between the trimmed V and J ends, which lost 9 bases and 4 bases, there was a span of 21 bases. The CDR3 totals 15 residues. CDR1 MNHEY and CDR2 SVGAGI come from the germline V gene.

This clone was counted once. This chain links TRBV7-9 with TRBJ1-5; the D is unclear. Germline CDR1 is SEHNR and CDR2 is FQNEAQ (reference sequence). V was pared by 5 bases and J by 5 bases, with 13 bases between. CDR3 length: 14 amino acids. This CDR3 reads CASSAGNGYQPQHF. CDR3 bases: TGTGCCAGCAGCGCGGGGAACGGGTATCAGCCCCAGCATTTT.

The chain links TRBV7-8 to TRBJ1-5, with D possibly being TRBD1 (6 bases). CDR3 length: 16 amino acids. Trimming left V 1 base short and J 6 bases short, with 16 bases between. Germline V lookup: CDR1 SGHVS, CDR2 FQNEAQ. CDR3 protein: CASSLDTGFGTQPQHF. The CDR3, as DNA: TGTGCCAGCAGCTTAGATACAGGGTTCGGCACTCAGCCCCAGCATTTT.

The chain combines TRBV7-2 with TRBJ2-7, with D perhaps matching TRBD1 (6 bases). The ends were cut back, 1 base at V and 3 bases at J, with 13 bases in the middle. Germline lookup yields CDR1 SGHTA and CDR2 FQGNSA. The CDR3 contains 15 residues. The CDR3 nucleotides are TGTGCCAGCAGCTTAGTGGCTCAGGGGTACTACGAGCAGTACTTC. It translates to CASSLVAQGYYEQYF. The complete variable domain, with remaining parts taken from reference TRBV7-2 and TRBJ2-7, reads GAGVSQSPSNKVTEKGKDVELRCDPISGHTALYWYRQSLGQGLEFLIYFQGNSAPDKSGLPSDRFSAERTGGSVSTLTIQRTQQEDSAVYLCASSLVAQGYYEQYFGPGTRLTVT.

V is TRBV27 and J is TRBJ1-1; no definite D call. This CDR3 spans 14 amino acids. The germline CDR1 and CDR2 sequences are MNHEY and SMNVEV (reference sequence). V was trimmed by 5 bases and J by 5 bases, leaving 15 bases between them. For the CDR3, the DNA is TGTGCCAGCAGTCCAGACGGCAGGAGGACTGAAGCTTTCTTT. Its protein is CASSPDGRRTEAFF.

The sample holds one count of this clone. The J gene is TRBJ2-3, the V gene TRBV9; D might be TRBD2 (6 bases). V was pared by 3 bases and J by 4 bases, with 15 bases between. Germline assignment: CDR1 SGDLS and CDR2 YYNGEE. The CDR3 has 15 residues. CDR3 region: CASSGDFPSPDTQYF. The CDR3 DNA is TGTGCCAGCAGCGGGGACTTTCCTTCGCCAGATACGCAGTATTTT.

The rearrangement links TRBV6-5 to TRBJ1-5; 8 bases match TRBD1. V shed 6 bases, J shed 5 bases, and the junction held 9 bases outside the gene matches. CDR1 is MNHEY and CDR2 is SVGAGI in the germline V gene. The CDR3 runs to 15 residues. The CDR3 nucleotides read TGTGCCAGCAGCCCAGACAGGGGACGCGATCAGCCCCAGCATTTT. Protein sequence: CASSPDRGRDQPQHF.

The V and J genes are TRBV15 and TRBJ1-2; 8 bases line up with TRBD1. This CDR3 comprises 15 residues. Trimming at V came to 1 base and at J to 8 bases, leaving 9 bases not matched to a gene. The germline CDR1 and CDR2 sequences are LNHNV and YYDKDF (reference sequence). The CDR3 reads CATSRAPQGARGYTF. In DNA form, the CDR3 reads TGTGCCACCAGCAGAGCGCCGCAGGGGGCGCGGGGCTACACCTTC.

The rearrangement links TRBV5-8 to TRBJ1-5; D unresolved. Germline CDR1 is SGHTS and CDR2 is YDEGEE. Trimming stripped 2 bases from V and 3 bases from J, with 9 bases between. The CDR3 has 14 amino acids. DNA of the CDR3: TGTGCCAGCAGCTTCCTCGGGGTCAATCAGCCCCAGCATTTT. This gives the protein CASSFLGVNQPQHF.